Listed below are T cell receptor beta chains from one sample, sequenced in a study of blood T cell repertoires in COVID-19. Clones were read by immunoSEQ multiplex PCR, and TCRdb kept only the in-frame ones, dropping some. This table has under 200,000 clones, around 78% appearing once. Sequences were obtained from PBMCs or T cells enriched from blood (not recorded which). These receptors all come from a woman aged 45 to 65 who had recovered from COVID-19. CDR3s include the opening cysteine and the closing phenylalanine or tryptophan. The D gene is left open where the match is weak. For some rows the clone size is stated as once, few or many, or as a class when expanded; others skip it.

V gene: TRBV2; D gene: -; J gene: TRBJ1-6; CDR3 length: 13; clone size: -; CDR3 DNA: TGTGCCAGCCGAGAGGCGGAGTATTCACCCCTCCACTTT; CDR3 protein: CASREAEYSPLHF
V gene: TRBV7-9; D gene: -; J gene: TRBJ2-5; CDR3 length: 13; clone size: -; CDR3 DNA: TGTGCCAGCACACGACAGGTCTGGGAGACCCAGTACTTC; CDR3 protein: CASTRQVWETQYF
V gene: TRBV6-2/TRBV6-3; D gene: -; J gene: TRBJ1-1; CDR3 length: 19; clone size: -; CDR3 DNA: TGTGCCAGCAGTTATACTTTTGCGGCAGCTGGTTTAATGAACACTGAAGCTTTCTTT; CDR3 protein: CASSYTFAAAGLMNTEAFF
V gene: TRBV5-4; D gene: TRBD1; J gene: TRBJ1-3; CDR3 length: 16; clone size: -; CDR3 DNA: TGTGCCAGCAGTCCGGACAGGGGGACGACTGGAAACACCATATATTTT; CDR3 protein: CASSPDRGTTGNTIYF
V gene: TRBV2; D gene: -; J gene: TRBJ1-5; CDR3 length: 15; clone size: few; CDR3 DNA: TGTGCCAGCAGGAACAGGGATTGGAGCAATCAGCCCCAGCATTTT; CDR3 protein: CASRNRDWSNQPQHF
V gene: TRBV28; D gene: -; J gene: TRBJ1-4; CDR3 length: 16; clone size: -; CDR3 DNA: TGTGCCAGCAGTCCAACTGACAGAGCAACTAATGAAAAACTGTTTTTT; CDR3 protein: CASSPTDRATNEKLFF
V gene: TRBV25-1; D gene: -; J gene: TRBJ1-2; CDR3 length: 14; clone size: -; CDR3 DNA: TGTGCCAGCAGTGATCAGGACTGGAACTATGGCTACACCTTC; CDR3 protein: CASSDQDWNYGYTF
V gene: TRBV19; D gene: -; J gene: TRBJ1-2; CDR3 length: 13; clone size: -; CDR3 DNA: TGTGCCAGCAATCCCCGGACAGCGGAGGGCTACACCTTC; CDR3 protein: CASNPRTAEGYTF
V gene: TRBV7-9; D gene: -; J gene: TRBJ2-5; CDR3 length: 16; clone size: -; CDR3 DNA: TGTGCCAGCAGCCAGACCCTCACTATGACCCAAGAGACCCAGTACTTC; CDR3 protein: CASSQTLTMTQETQYF
V gene: TRBV6-5; D gene: TRBD1; J gene: TRBJ1-1; CDR3 length: 13; clone size: -; CDR3 DNA: TGTGCCAGCAGAAAGACAGGGGCCTTTGAAGCTTTCTTT; CDR3 protein: CASRKTGAFEAFF
V gene: TRBV15; D gene: -; J gene: TRBJ2-1; CDR3 length: 14; clone size: once; CDR3 DNA: TGTGCCACCAGGCGGGACCGGGGATACAATGAGCAGTTCTTC; CDR3 protein: CATRRDRGYNEQFF
V gene: TRBV5-6; D gene: -; J gene: TRBJ2-5; CDR3 length: 13; clone size: -; CDR3 DNA: TGTGCCAGCAGCTTGGAAGCGCAAGAGACCCAGTACTTC; CDR3 protein: CASSLEAQETQYF
V gene: TRBV5-4; D gene: TRBD1; J gene: TRBJ2-5; CDR3 length: 15; clone size: -; CDR3 DNA: TGTGCCAGCAGCTTCGACAGGGGTTCAGCAGAGACCCAGTACTTC; CDR3 protein: CASSFDRGSAETQYF
V gene: TRBV6-2/TRBV6-3; D gene: TRBD1; J gene: TRBJ1-5; CDR3 length: 18; clone size: -; CDR3 DNA: TGTGCCAGCAGTTACGACTCGGACAGGGGAGTAGGCAATCAGCCCCAGCATTTT; CDR3 protein: CASSYDSDRGVGNQPQHF
V gene: TRBV7-2; D gene: TRBD1; J gene: TRBJ1-5; CDR3 length: 15; clone size: once; CDR3 DNA: TGTGCCAGCAGCTTAGACAGGGGGAGTTATCAGCCCCAGCATTTT; CDR3 protein: CASSLDRGSYQPQHF
V gene: TRBV30; D gene: -; J gene: TRBJ1-2; CDR3 length: 14; clone size: -; CDR3 DNA: TGTGCCTGGAGTGTAGGGAGTTCAGCCGGACCCAACACCTTC; CDR3 protein: CAWSVGSSAGPNTF
V gene: TRBV5-1; D gene: TRBD1; J gene: TRBJ1-3; CDR3 length: 16; clone size: -; CDR3 DNA: TGCGCCAGCAGCTTGGGGGCAGGGGGCTTTGGAAACACCATATATTTT; CDR3 protein: CASSLGAGGFGNTIYF
V gene: TRBV12-5; D gene: TRBD1; J gene: TRBJ2-3; CDR3 length: 14; clone size: -; CDR3 DNA: TGTGCTAGTGCCCCGGGACAGGGCACAGATACGCAGTATTTT; CDR3 protein: CASAPGQGTDTQYF
V gene: TRBV7-2; D gene: TRBD2; J gene: TRBJ2-1; CDR3 length: 15; clone size: -; CDR3 DNA: TGTGCCAGCAGCTTATTTAGCGGGGGGCGGGATGAGCAGTTCTTC; CDR3 protein: CASSLFSGGRDEQFF
V gene: TRBV7-9; D gene: -; J gene: TRBJ2-3; CDR3 length: 14; clone size: -; CDR3 DNA: TGTGCCAGCAACCCCGGACTGAGCACAGATACGCAGTATTTT; CDR3 protein: CASNPGLSTDTQYF
V gene: TRBV7-8; D gene: -; J gene: TRBJ1-2; CDR3 length: 16; clone size: -; CDR3 DNA: TGTGCCAGCAGCCCACGGACAGCTCAAGCTAACTATGGCTACACCTTC; CDR3 protein: CASSPRTAQANYGYTF
V gene: TRBV10-3; D gene: -; J gene: TRBJ1-2; CDR3 length: 13; clone size: -; CDR3 DNA: TGTGCCATCATGAGGGAGATTAACTATGGCTACACCTTC; CDR3 protein: CAIMREINYGYTF
V gene: TRBV6-4; D gene: TRBD1; J gene: TRBJ2-3; CDR3 length: 15; clone size: -; CDR3 DNA: TGTGCCAGCAGTGCCCGACAGGGCGACACAGATACGCAGTATTTT; CDR3 protein: CASSARQGDTDTQYF
V gene: TRBV6-5; D gene: TRBD1; J gene: TRBJ1-2; CDR3 length: 13; clone size: -; CDR3 DNA: TGTGCCAGCAAGGACCTCACAGGGGGTGGCTACACCTTC; CDR3 protein: CASKDLTGGGYTF
V gene: TRBV5-1; D gene: TRBD1; J gene: TRBJ1-1; CDR3 length: 16; clone size: -; CDR3 DNA: TGCGCCAGCAGCTCAAGCCTCGGACAGGGAGGGACTGAAGCTTTCTTT; CDR3 protein: CASSSSLGQGGTEAFF
V gene: TRBV20-1; D gene: -; J gene: TRBJ2-3; CDR3 length: 11; clone size: -; CDR3 DNA: TGCAGTGCTAGTCGTAGCGATACGCAGTATTTT; CDR3 protein: CSASRSDTQYF
V gene: TRBV6-5; D gene: -; J gene: TRBJ1-4; CDR3 length: 14; clone size: few; CDR3 DNA: TGTGCCAGTCGCCGGTTGTGGACTAATGAAAAACTGTTTTTT; CDR3 protein: CASRRLWTNEKLFF
V gene: TRBV7-9; D gene: -; J gene: TRBJ1-2; CDR3 length: 17; clone size: once; CDR3 DNA: TGTGCCAGCAGCTTAGGAGTTGGGGCAGGAGACGGCTATGGCTACACCTTC; CDR3 protein: CASSLGVGAGDGYGYTF
V gene: TRBV19; D gene: -; J gene: TRBJ1-5; CDR3 length: 17; clone size: once; CDR3 DNA: TGTGCCAGTAGTATAGTTGGAGCCAGCCTAAACAATCAGCCCCAGCATTTT; CDR3 protein: CASSIVGASLNNQPQHF
V gene: TRBV9; D gene: -; J gene: TRBJ2-3; CDR3 length: 13; clone size: -; CDR3 DNA: TGTGCCAGCAGCGTAGAGGGGTCAGATACGCAGTATTTT; CDR3 protein: CASSVEGSDTQYF
V gene: TRBV2; D gene: TRBD1; J gene: TRBJ1-1; CDR3 length: 13; clone size: -; CDR3 DNA: TGTGCCAGCAGCGGGAGGGGGCCCGGCGGAGCTTTCTTT; CDR3 protein: CASSGRGPGGAFF
V gene: TRBV30; D gene: TRBD1; J gene: TRBJ1-1; CDR3 length: 17; clone size: -; CDR3 DNA: TGTGCCTGGACCCCATGGGGAACAGGGGGCGCGGTGACTGAAGCTTTCTTT; CDR3 protein: CAWTPWGTGGAVTEAFF
V gene: TRBV28; D gene: TRBD1; J gene: TRBJ1-5; CDR3 length: 16; clone size: -; CDR3 DNA: TGTGCCAGCAGTCGGTCAAGGACAGGGTTTAATCAGCCCCAGCATTTT; CDR3 protein: CASSRSRTGFNQPQHF
V gene: TRBV5-6; D gene: -; J gene: TRBJ1-3; CDR3 length: 14; clone size: -; CDR3 DNA: TGTGCCAGCAGCTTGGGTAGAGCTGGAAACACCATATATTTT; CDR3 protein: CASSLGRAGNTIYF
V gene: TRBV19; D gene: -; J gene: TRBJ2-1; CDR3 length: 16; clone size: -; CDR3 DNA: TGTGCCAGTAGTAGCAGGGGCGGGGGCTCCTACAATGAGCAGTTCTTC; CDR3 protein: CASSSRGGGSYNEQFF
V gene: TRBV6-5; D gene: -; J gene: TRBJ1-5; CDR3 length: 13; clone size: -; CDR3 DNA: TGTGCCAGCAGTTCAACAGGGAACCAGCCCCAGCATTTT; CDR3 protein: CASSSTGNQPQHF